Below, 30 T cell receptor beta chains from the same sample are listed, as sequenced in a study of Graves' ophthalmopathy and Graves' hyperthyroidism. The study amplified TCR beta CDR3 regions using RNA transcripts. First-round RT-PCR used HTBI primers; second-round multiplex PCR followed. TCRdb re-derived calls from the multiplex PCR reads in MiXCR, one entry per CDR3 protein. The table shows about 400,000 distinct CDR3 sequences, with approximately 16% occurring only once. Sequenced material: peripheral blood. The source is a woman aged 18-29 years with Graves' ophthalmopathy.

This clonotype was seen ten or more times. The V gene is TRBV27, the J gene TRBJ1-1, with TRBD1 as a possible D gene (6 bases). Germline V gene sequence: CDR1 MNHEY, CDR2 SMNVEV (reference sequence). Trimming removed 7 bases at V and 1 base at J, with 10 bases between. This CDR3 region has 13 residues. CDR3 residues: CASTGHPNTEAFF. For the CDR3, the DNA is TGTGCCAGCACGGGACACCCGAACACTGAAGCTTTCTTT.

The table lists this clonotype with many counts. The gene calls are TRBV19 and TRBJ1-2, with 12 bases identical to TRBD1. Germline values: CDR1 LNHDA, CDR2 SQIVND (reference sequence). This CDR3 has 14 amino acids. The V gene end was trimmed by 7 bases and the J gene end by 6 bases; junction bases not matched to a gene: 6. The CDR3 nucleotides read TGTGCCAGTACCCGGGACAGGGGGCAGAATGGCTACACCTTC. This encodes CASTRDRGQNGYTF.

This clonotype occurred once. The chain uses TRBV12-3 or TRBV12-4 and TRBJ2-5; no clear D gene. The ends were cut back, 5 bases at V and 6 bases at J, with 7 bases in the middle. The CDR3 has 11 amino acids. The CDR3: CASSPGQTQYF. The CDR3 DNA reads TGTGCCAGCAGTCCCGGACAGACCCAGTACTTC.

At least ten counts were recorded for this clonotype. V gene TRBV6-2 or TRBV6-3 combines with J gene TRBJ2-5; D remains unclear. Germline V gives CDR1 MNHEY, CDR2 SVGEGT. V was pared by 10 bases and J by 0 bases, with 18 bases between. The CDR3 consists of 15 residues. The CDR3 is CATLSRAANQETQYF. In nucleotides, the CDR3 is TGTGCCACCCTCTCCCGGGCGGCGAACCAAGAGACCCAGTACTTC.

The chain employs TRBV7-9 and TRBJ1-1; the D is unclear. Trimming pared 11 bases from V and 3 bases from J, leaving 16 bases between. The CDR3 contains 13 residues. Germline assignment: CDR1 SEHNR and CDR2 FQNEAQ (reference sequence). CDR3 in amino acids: CALSIDADTEAFF. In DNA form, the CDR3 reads TGTGCCCTCTCCATCGACGCAGACACTGAAGCTTTCTTT.

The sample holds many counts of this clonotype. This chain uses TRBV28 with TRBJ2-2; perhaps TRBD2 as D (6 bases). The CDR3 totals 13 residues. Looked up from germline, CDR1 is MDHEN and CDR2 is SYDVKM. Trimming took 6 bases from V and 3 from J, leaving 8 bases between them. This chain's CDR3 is CASRRGYTGELFF. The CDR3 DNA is TGTGCCAGCAGGCGGGGATACACCGGGGAGCTGTTTTTT. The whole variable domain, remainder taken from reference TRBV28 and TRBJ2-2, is DVKVTQSSRYLVKRTGEKVFLECVQDMDHENMFWYRQDPGLGLRLIYFSYDVKMKEKGDIPEGYSVSREKKERFSLILESASTNQTSMYLCASRRGYTGELFFGEGSRLTVL.

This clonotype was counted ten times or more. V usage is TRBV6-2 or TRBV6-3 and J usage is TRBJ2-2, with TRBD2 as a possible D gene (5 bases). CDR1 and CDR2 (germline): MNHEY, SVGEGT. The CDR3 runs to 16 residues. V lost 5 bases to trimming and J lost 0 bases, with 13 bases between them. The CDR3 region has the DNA TGTGCCAGCAGTCCCCCCCTAGCTGCGAACACCGGGGAGCTGTTTTTT. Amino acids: CASSPPLAANTGELFF.

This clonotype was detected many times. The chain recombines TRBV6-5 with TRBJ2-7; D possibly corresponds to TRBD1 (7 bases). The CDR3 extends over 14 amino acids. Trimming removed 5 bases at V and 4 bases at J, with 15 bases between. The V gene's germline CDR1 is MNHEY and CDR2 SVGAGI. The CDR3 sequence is CASSPGGQIYEQYF. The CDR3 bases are TGTGCCAGCAGTCCCGGGGGACAGATTTACGAGCAGTACTTC.

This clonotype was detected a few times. CDR3 sequence: CASSFGQIRNQPQHF. The CDR3 coding sequence is TGCGCCAGCAGCTTCGGGCAGATAAGAAATCAGCCCCAGCATTTT. The chain links TRBV5-1 to TRBJ1-5; D not resolved. The V end lost 2 bases, the J end lost 4 bases, and 13 bases lay between the germline ends. The germline V gene has CDR1 SGHRS and CDR2 YFSETQ. The CDR3 totals 15 residues.

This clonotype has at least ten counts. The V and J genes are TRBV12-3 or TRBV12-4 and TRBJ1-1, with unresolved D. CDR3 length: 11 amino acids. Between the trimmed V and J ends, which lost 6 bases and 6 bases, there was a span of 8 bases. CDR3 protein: CASRNTAEAFF. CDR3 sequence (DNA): TGTGCCAGCAGGAACACAGCTGAAGCTTTCTTT.

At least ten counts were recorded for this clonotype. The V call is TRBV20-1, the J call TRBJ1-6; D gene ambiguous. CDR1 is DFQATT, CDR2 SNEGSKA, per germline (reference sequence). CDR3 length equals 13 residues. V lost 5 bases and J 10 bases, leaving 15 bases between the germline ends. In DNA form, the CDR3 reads TGCAGTGCTCGCCCAGTGGAGCGCTCACCCCTCCACTTT. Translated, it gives CSARPVERSPLHF.

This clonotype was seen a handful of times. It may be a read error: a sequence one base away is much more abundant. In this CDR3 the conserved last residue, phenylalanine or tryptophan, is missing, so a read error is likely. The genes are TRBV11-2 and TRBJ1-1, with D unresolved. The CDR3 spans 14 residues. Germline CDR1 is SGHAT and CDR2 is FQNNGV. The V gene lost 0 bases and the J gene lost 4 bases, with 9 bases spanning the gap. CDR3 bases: TGTGCCAGCAGCTTAGATCTAAAGGCCACTGAAGCTTTCTTG. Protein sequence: CASSLDLKATEAFL.

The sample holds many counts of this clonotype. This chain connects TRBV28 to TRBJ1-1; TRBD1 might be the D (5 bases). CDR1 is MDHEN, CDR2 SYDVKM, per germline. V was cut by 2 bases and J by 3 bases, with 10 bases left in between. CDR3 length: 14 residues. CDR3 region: CASSLRTTYTEAFF. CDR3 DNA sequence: TGTGCCAGCAGTTTAAGGACAACTTACACTGAAGCTTTCTTT. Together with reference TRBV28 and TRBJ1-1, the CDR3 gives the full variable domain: DVKVTQSSRYLVKRTGEKVFLECVQDMDHENMFWYRQDPGLGLRLIYFSYDVKMKEKGDIPEGYSVSREKKERFSLILESASTNQTSMYLCASSLRTTYTEAFFGQGTRLTVV.

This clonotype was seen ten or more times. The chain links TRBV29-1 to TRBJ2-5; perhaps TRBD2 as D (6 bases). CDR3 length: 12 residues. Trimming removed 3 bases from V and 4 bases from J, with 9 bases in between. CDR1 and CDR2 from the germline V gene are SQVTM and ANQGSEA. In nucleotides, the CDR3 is TGCAGCGTTGAGGCAGCGGGAGAGACCCAGTACTTC. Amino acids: CSVEAAGETQYF.

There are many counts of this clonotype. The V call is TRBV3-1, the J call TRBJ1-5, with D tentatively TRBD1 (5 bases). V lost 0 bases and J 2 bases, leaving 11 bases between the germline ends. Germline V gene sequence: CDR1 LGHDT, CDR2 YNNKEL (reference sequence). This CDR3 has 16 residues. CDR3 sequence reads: CASSQDGGVGNQPQHF. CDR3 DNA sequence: TGTGCCAGCAGCCAAGATGGGGGTGTCGGCAATCAGCCCCAGCATTTT.

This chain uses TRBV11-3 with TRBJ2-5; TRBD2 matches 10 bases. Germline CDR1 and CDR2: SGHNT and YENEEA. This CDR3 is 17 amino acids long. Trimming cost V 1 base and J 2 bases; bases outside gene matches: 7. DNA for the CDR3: TGTGCCAGCAGCTTAGTGCTTCTAGCGGGGGATCAAGAGACCCAGTACTTC. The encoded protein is CASSLVLLAGDQETQYF.

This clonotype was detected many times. CDR3 DNA sequence: TGTGCCAGCAGTCCTGGACTAGCGGAGCCCTACGAGCAGTACTTC. Translated: CASSPGLAEPYEQYF. The V and J genes are TRBV6-1 and TRBJ2-7, with TRBD2 identical over 10 bases. With V trimmed by 5 bases and J by 2 bases, 6 bases remained unmatched. The CDR3 is 15 amino acids. Germline V gives CDR1 MNHNS, CDR2 SASEGT.

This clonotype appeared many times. Here the CDR3 reads CASSPGTVRREQYF. CDR3 bases: TGTGCCAGCAGTCCCGGGACTGTCCGGCGGGAGCAGTACTTC. The genes are TRBV6-2 or TRBV6-3 and TRBJ2-7; possibly TRBD2 for D (6 bases). The germline CDR1 and CDR2 sequences are MNHEY and SVGEGT. The germline V and J ends were trimmed by 5 bases and 7 bases, with 18 bases remaining between them. This CDR3 contains 14 residues.

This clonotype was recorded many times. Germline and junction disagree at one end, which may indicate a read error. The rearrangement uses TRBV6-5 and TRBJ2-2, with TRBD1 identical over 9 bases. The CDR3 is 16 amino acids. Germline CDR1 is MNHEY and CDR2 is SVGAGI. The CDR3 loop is CAGSYTWTGDTGELFF. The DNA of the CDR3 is TGTGCCGGCAGTTACACTTGGACAGGGGACACCGGGGAGCTGTTTTTT.

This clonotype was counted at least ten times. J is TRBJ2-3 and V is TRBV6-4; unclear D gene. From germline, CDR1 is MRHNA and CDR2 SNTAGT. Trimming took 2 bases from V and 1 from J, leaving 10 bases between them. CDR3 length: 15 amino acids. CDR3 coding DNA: TGTGCCAGCAGTGACCAAGCCTCCGGCACAGATACGCAGTATTTT. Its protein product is CASSDQASGTDTQYF.

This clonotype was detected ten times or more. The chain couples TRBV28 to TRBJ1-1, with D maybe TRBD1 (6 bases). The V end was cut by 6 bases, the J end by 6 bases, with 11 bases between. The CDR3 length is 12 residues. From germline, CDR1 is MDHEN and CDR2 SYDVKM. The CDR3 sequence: CASRPGHPEAFF. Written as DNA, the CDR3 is TGTGCCAGCAGACCGGGACACCCTGAAGCTTTCTTT.

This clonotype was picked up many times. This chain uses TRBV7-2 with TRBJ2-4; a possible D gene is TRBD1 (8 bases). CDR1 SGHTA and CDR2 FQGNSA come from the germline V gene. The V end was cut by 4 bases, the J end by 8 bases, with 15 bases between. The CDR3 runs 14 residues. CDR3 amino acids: CASSSQGGLDIQYF. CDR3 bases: TGTGCCAGCAGCTCACAGGGGGGGTTGGACATTCAGTACTTC.

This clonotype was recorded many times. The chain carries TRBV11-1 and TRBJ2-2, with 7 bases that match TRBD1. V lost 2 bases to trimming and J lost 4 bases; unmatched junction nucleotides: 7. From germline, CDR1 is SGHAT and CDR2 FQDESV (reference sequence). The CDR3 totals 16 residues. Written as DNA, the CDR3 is TGTGCCAGCAGCTTAAGCCTTGGGACAGTCACCGGGGAGCTGTTTTTT. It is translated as CASSLSLGTVTGELFF.

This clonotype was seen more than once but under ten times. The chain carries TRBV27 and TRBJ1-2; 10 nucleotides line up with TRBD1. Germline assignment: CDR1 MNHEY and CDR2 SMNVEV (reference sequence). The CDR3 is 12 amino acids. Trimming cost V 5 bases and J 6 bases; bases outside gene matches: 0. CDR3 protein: CASSDRGHGYTF. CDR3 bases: TGTGCCAGCAGTGACAGGGGGCATGGCTACACCTTC.

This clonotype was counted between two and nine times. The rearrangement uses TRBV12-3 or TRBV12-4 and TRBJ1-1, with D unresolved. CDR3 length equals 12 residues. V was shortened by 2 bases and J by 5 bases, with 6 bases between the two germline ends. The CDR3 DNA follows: TGTGCCAGCAGTTTAAGCGCTACTGAAGCTTTCTTT. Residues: CASSLSATEAFF.

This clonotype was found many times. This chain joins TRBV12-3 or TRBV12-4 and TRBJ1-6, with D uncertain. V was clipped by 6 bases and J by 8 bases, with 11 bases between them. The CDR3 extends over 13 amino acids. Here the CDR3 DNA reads TGTGCCAGCAGCCTCACACCGGATTCACCCCTCCACTTT. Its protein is CASSLTPDSPLHF.

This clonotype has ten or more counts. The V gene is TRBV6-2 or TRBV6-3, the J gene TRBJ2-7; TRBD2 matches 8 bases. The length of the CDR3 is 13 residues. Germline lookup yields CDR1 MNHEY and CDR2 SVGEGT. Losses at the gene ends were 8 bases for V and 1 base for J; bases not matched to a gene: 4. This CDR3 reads CASGLARSYEQYF. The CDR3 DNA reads TGTGCCAGCGGACTAGCTAGGTCCTACGAGCAGTACTTC.

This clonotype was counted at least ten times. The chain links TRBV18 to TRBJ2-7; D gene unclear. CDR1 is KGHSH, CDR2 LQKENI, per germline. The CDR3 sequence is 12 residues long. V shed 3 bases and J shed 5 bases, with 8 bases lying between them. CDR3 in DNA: TGTGCCAGCTCACCCAGCAGCCACGAGCAGTACTTC. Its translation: CASSPSSHEQYF.

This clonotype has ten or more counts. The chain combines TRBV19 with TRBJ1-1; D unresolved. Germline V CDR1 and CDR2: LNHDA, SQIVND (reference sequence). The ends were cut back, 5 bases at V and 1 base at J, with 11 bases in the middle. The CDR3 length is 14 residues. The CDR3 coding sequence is TGTGCCAGTAGTTCGGATTTGACGAACACTGAAGCTTTCTTT. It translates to CASSSDLTNTEAFF.

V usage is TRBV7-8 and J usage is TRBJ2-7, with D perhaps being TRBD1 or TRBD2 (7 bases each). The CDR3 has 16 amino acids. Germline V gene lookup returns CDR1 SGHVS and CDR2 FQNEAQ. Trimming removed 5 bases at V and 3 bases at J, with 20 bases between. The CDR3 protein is CASSPFTGDYGYEQYF. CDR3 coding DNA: TGTGCCAGCAGCCCTTTTACAGGGGACTATGGCTACGAGCAGTACTTC.